Here is one T cell receptor beta chain with its context. The antigen is unknown. The genes and germline here are from mouse. The read finishes 1 residue shy of the CDR3 end, and the germline J gene is used to complete it. Time point of the sample: mouse harvest day 7 after allogeneic transplant. Tail vein injection delivered 10^7 T-cell-depleted bone marrow cells and 10^6 splenic CD5+ T cells. Mice had MHC-mismatched B6 into BALB/c GVHD, sampled day 7 or 14. These data belong to a study of tissue T cells after allogeneic stem cell transplantation. The CDR3 extends over 14 amino acids. Germline-derived CDR1 and CDR2 are LGHNA and YSYQKL. V was pared by 0 bases and J by 4 bases, with 8 bases between. Whole-study results and caveats: Anatomically similar tissues had similar TCR repertoires within each patient. Alloreactivity or antigen specificity of tissue TCRs was not determined; some clones might be host cells. Shared clones across patients were few; motif clustering revealed tissue-specific shared signatures.

Libraries were prepared by immunoSEQ multiplex PCR; TCRdb keeps only in-frame clonotypes and omits some of them. The table records about 7,900 clones, roughly 49% of them present only once. This sequence joins TRBV2 and TRBJ2-5, with D uncertain. The sample taken for sequencing was gut tissue. The TCR was taken from a female BALB/c mouse given C57BL/6 T cells with graft-versus-host disease after an allogeneic hematopoietic cell transplant. CDR3 DNA (partial): TGTGCCAGCAGCCAAGAGGCAGGAAAAGACACCCAGTAC. Amino acids: CASSQEAGKDTQY. The whole CDR3 region reads CASSQEAGKDTQYF.